This T cell receptor beta chain was recovered during a study of cytomegalovirus exposure and HLA in healthy donors. Study in general: Earlier results showed roughly 120 million unique TCR beta sequences derived from approximately 170 million T cells.

The PCR was carried out with 60 Vbeta primers and 13 Jbeta primers. TCRdb's table, derived via immunoSEQ multiplex PCR, lists solely in-frame clones and lacks some. The sample contains about 110,000 clones, 65% to 80% of which appear only once. The V and J ends lost 3 bases and 4 bases, in that order; junction bases with no gene match: 5. The length of the CDR3 is 13 residues. Germline assignment: CDR1 GTSNPN and CDR2 SVGIG (reference sequence). The receptor was isolated from a woman aged 50 to 60 in good health and CMV-seropositive. Material: PBMCs. The gene calls are TRBV30 and TRBJ1-1; TRBD1 aligns across 7 bases. The CDR3 nucleotides read TGTGCCTGGAGGGGCAGGGGGTCCACTGAAGCTTTCTTT. It translates to CAWRGRGSTEAFF.